These T cell receptor beta chains were read from a single sample in a study of T cells expressing NK-cell markers. TCRdb re-called the 5' RACE reads and gives one entry per CDR3 protein, without DNA. The listing contains 550,000 to 600,000 distinct CDR3 sequences. Sequencing was performed on blood T cells: a sorted CD56 or NKG2C T cell subset, CD4+ or CD8+ T cells, or bulk PBMC T cells (not recorded which). Every receptor here comes from a young man in good health. CDR3s include the opening cysteine and the closing phenylalanine or tryptophan.

>TRBV4-3|TRBJ1-6
CASSSRPGQPYNSPLHF
>TRBV29-1|TRBJ2-4
CSVDRANIQYF
>TRBV10-3|TRBJ2-7
CAISESGTSAYEQYF
>TRBV25-1|TRBJ2-7
CASSDGDPYEQYF
>TRBV6-2/TRBV6-3|TRBJ2-1
CASSYEAGEMYNEQFF
>TRBV6-5|TRBJ2-5
CASSYPTSGGQETQYF
>TRBV3-1|TRBJ2-1
CASSQEEGADNEQFF
>TRBV20-1|TRBJ1-4
CSAKDVGITNEKLFF
>TRBV12-3/TRBV12-4|TRBJ2-1
CASSLSRQGTPDEQFF
>TRBV24-1|TRBJ2-1
CATSDQQTSGNRNEQFF
>TRBV2|TRBJ2-3
CASNRDLTDTQYF